This T cell receptor beta chain was sequenced for a study of blood T cells in healthy people across ages. Findings and limits, study-wide: Naive T cell percentage strongly correlated with TCR beta diversity.

A word on this clonotype: Antigen unknown.

Peripheral blood samples of roughly 9.8 milliliters were drawn from each donor. With a J-beta primer mix and a sample-barcoded 5' primer, a second PCR ran 7 to 11 cycles. One entry per CDR3 protein, called by TCRdb with MiXCR from the 5' RACE reads. The sample lists about 400,000 distinct CDR3 sequences, roughly half occurring once. Per the germline V gene, CDR1 is MNHEY and CDR2 is SMNVEV (reference sequence). Deletions cut 3 bases from V and 1 base from J, with 16 bases between. The CDR3 has 16 amino acids. The gene calls are TRBV27 and TRBJ2-7; D may be TRBD1 (5 bases). This TCR was recovered from a man aged 60 to 69 in good health. Sequencing used blood. Here the CDR3 reads CASSFFGRADSYEQYF. The CDR3, as DNA: TGTGCCAGCAGTTTTTTCGGCAGGGCGGATTCCTACGAGCAGTACTTC.